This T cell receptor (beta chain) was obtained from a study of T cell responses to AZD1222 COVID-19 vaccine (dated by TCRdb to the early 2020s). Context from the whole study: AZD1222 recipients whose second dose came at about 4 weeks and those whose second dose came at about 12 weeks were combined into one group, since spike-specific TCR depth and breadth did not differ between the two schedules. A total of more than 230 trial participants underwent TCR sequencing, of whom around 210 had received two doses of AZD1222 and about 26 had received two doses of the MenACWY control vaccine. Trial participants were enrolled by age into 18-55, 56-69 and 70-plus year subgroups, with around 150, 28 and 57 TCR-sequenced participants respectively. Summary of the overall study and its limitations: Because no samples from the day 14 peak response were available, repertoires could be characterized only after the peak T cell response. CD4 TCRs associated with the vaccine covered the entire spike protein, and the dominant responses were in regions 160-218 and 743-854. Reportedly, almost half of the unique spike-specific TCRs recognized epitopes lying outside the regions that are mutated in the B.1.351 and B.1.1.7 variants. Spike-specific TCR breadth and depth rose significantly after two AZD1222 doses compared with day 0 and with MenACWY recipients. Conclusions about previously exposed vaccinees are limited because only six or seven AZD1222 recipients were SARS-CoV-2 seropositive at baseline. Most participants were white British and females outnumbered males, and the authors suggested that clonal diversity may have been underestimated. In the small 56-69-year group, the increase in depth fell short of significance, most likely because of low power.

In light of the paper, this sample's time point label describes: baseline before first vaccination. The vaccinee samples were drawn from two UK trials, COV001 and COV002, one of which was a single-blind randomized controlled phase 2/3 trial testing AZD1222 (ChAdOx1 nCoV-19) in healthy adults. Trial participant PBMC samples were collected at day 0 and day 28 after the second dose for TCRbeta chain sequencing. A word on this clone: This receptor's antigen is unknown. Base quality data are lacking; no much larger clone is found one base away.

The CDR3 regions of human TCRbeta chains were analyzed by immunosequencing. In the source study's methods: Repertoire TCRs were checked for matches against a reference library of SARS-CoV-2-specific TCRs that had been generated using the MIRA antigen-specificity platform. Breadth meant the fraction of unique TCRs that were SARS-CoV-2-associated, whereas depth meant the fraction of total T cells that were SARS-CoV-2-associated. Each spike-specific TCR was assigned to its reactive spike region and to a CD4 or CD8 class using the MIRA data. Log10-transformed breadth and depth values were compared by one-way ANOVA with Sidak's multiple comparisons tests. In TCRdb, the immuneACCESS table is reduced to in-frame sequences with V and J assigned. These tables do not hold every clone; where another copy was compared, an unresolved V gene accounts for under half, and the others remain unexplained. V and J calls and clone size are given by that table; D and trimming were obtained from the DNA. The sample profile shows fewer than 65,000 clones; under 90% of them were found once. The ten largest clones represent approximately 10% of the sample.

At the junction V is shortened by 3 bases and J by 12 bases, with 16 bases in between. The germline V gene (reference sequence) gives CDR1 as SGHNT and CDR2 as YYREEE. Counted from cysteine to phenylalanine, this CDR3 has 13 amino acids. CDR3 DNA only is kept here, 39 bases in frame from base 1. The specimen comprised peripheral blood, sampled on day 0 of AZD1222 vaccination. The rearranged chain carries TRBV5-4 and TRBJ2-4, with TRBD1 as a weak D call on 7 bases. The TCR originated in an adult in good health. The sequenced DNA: TGTGCCAGCAGCTCTGGGACTCAGGGGGGTCAGTACTTC. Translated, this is CASSSGTQGGQYF.